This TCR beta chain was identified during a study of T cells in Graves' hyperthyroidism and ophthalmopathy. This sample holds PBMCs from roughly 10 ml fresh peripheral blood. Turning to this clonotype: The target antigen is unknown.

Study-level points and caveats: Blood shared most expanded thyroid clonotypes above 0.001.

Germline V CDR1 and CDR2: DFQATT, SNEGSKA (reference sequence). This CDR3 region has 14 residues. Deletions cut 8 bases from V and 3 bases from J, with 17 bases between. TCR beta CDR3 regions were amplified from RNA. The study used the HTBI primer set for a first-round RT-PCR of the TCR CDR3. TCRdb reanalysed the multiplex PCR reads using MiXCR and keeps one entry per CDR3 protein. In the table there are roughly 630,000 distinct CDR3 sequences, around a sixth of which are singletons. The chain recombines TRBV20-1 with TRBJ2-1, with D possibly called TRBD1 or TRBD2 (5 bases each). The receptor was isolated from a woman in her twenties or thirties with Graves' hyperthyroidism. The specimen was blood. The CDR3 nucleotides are TGCAGTCGAACCGGGGCGGGTAACTACAATGAGCAGTTCTTC. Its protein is CSRTGAGNYNEQFF.